The 30 T cell receptor beta chains given below trace back to one sample, sequenced in a study of blood T cell repertoires in COVID-19. The data were produced by immunoSEQ multiplex PCR, yet TCRdb's version contains in-frame clones alone and is incomplete. Here the sample spans about 300,000 clones, approximately 90% being singletons. The sequenced material came from PBMCs or T cells enriched from blood (not recorded which). The receptors originated from a woman in her thirties who had recovered from COVID-19.

V and J are TRBV19 and TRBJ1-1; 7 nucleotides align to TRBD1. The ends lost 2 bases at V and 5 bases at J; junction bases unmatched: 5. This CDR3 comprises 14 residues. The germline gives CDR1 LNHDA, CDR2 SQIVND (reference sequence). The CDR3 sequence is CASSIYRGETEAFF. CDR3 nucleotide sequence: TGTGCCAGTAGTATATACAGGGGAGAAACTGAAGCTTTCTTT. Drawing the rest from reference TRBV19 and TRBJ1-1, the complete variable domain is DGGITQSPKYLFRKEGQNVTLSCEQNLNHDAMYWYRQDPGQGLRLIYYSQIVNDFQKGDIAEGYSVSREKKESFPLTVTSAQKNPTAFYLCASSIYRGETEAFFGQGTRLTVV.

This clone was recorded a few times. This sequence joins TRBV4-3 and TRBJ1-1; no definite D call. CDR1 is LGHNA and CDR2 is YSLEER in the germline V gene. Trimming stripped 4 bases from V and 1 base from J, with 10 bases between. This CDR3 region has 14 residues. The CDR3 nucleotides read TGCGCCAGCAGCCCCTCAAGACAGAACACTGAAGCTTTCTTT. Protein: CASSPSRQNTEAFF.

The count of this clone is one. This chain connects TRBV5-1 to TRBJ1-3; TRBD1 agrees at 8 bases. Trimming took 4 bases from V and 0 from J; bases not matched to a gene: 6. This CDR3 contains 16 residues. CDR1 is SGHRS and CDR2 is YFSETQ in the germline V gene. This CDR3 is CASSRDRPLSGNTIYF. The CDR3 nucleotides read TGCGCCAGCAGCAGGGACAGGCCGCTCTCTGGAAACACCATATATTTT.

The chain joins TRBV7-6 to TRBJ1-1; the D gene is possibly TRBD1 (5 bases). The V gene lost 0 bases and the J gene lost 3 bases, with 11 bases spanning the gap. CDR1 and CDR2 (germline): SGHVS, FNYEAQ. The CDR3 has 15 amino acids. CDR3 sequence reads: CASSLAGGGDTEAFF. CDR3 DNA sequence: TGTGCCAGCAGCTTAGCAGGTGGGGGGGACACTGAAGCTTTCTTT.

Notes on this clone: Distinct nucleotide sequences in the sample also encode this CDR3. The rearrangement links TRBV5-6 to TRBJ1-2; D is undetermined. The V gene's germline CDR1 is SGHDT and CDR2 YYEEEE. This CDR3 region has 13 residues. V lost 0 bases and J lost 2, with 5 bases in between. The CDR3 here is CASSLAGNYGYTF. The CDR3 DNA is TGTGCCAGCAGCTTGGCAGGCAACTATGGCTACACCTTC.

This clone turned up a few times. The V gene is TRBV18, the J gene TRBJ1-3; 8 bases line up with TRBD1. The CDR3 sequence is 17 residues long. Per the germline V gene, CDR1 is KGHSH and CDR2 is LQKENI. With V trimmed by 1 base and J by 2 bases, 7 bases remained unmatched. The CDR3: CASSPLEGQAPGNTIYF. The CDR3, as DNA: TGTGCCAGCTCACCACTCGAGGGACAGGCCCCTGGAAACACCATATATTTT.

This chain joins TRBV5-1 and TRBJ1-2, with D possibly TRBD1 on 6 matching bases. The germline V gene has CDR1 SGHRS and CDR2 YFSETQ. CDR3 length: 12 amino acids. The V end was cut by 3 bases, the J end by 8 bases, with 11 bases between. The CDR3 is CASSYREEGYTF. DNA of the CDR3: TGCGCCAGCAGCTACAGGGAAGAAGGCTACACCTTC.

Only one count was recorded for this clone. The same CDR3 can be traced to other DNA sequences in this sample. CDR3 nucleotides: TGTGCCTGGACGACAGGTTCCTATGGCTACACCTTC. It encodes CAWTTGSYGYTF. V is TRBV30 and J is TRBJ1-2; D may be TRBD1 (6 bases). From germline, CDR1 is GTSNPN and CDR2 SVGIG (reference sequence). Trimming removed 4 bases from V and 4 bases from J, with 10 bases in between. The CDR3 has 12 amino acids. The variable domain in full, completed from reference TRBV30 and TRBJ1-2, reads SQTIHQWPATLVQPVGSPLSLECTVEGTSNPNLYWYRQAAGRGLQLLFYSVGIGQISSEVPQNLSASRPQDRQFILSSKKLLLSDSGFYLCAWTTGSYGYTFGSGTRLTVV.

The chain couples TRBV7-6 to TRBJ2-7; D possibly corresponds to TRBD1 (6 bases). The V end lost 4 bases, the J end lost 2 bases, and 9 bases lay between the germline ends. This CDR3 has 13 amino acids. Germline V gives CDR1 SGHVS, CDR2 FNYEAQ. CDR3 bases: TGTGCCAGCAGCTCGACAGGAACCTACGAGCAGTACTTC. Residues: CASSSTGTYEQYF.

J is TRBJ1-2 and V is TRBV7-9; possible D gene TRBD1, 5 bases. CDR1 SEHNR and CDR2 FQNEAQ come from the germline V gene (reference sequence). Between the trimmed V and J ends, which lost 1 base and 1 base, there was a span of 7 bases. CDR3 size: 14 residues. This CDR3 reads CASSLGQLNYGYTF. CDR3 in DNA: TGTGCCAGCAGCTTAGGACAGCTTAACTATGGCTACACCTTC.

The chain couples TRBV5-4 to TRBJ1-2; TRBD1 matches 12 bases. In germline, CDR1 is SGHNT, CDR2 YYREEE (reference sequence). After removal of 4 bases from V and 7 bases from J, the junction contained 11 bases not matched to a gene. CDR3 length equals 16 residues. CDR3 amino acids: CASSDRDRGRTGGYTF. Here the CDR3 DNA reads TGTGCCAGCAGCGACAGGGACAGGGGGCGGACAGGTGGCTACACCTTC.

The V and J genes are TRBV30 and TRBJ1-1; possibly TRBD1 for D (6 bases). The germline V gene encodes CDR1 GTSNPN and CDR2 SVGIG (reference sequence). The CDR3 is 15 residues long. Trimming cost V 5 bases and J 1 base, with 17 bases left between them. The CDR3 sequence: CAWSDYGQTNTEAFF. The CDR3 DNA follows: TGTGCCTGGTCCGACTACGGACAGACGAACACTGAAGCTTTCTTT.

A single count supports this clone. The CDR3 nucleotides read TGTGCCAGCTCACAACACAAGACCTACGAGCAGTACTTC. Protein product: CASSQHKTYEQYF. This rearrangement joins TRBV18 to TRBJ2-7; D remains unclear. The germline CDR1 and CDR2 sequences are KGHSH and LQKENI. V was trimmed by 4 bases and J by 2 bases, leaving 9 bases between them. The CDR3 covers 13 residues.

This chain joins TRBV5-1 and TRBJ1-2; tentative D call: TRBD1 (6 bases). CDR1 is SGHRS and CDR2 is YFSETQ in the germline V gene. The CDR3 spans 15 residues. Between the trimmed V and J ends, which lost 4 bases and 0 bases, there was a span of 13 bases. CDR3 residues: CASSQDSSANYGYTF. DNA of the CDR3: TGCGCCAGCAGCCAGGACAGTTCAGCTAACTATGGCTACACCTTC.

This sequence joins TRBV15 and TRBJ1-2, with a possible D match to TRBD1 (6 bases). Germline V gene sequence: CDR1 LNHNV, CDR2 YYDKDF (reference sequence). The CDR3 length is 13 residues. V lost 3 bases, J lost 4 bases, and 9 bases lay in between. This CDR3 is CATSRDSLYGYTF. The CDR3, as DNA: TGTGCCACCAGCAGGGACAGCCTCTATGGCTACACCTTC.

As to this clone: Other DNA sequences from this sample encode an identical CDR3 as well. The J gene is TRBJ1-5, the V gene TRBV7-9, with D possibly TRBD1 on 5 matching bases. CDR1 and CDR2 from the germline V gene are SEHNR and FQNEAQ (reference sequence). This CDR3 region has 13 residues. V was shortened by 5 bases and J by 2 bases, with 7 bases between the two germline ends. CDR3 in amino acids: CASSPGGNQPQHF. CDR3 nucleotide sequence: TGTGCCAGCAGCCCGGGGGGCAATCAGCCCCAGCATTTT.

The chain is built from TRBV7-2 and TRBJ1-3, with TRBD1 identical over 7 bases. V dropped 6 bases and J dropped 2; count of bases not matched to a gene: 4. The CDR3 contains 14 residues. In germline, CDR1 is SGHTA, CDR2 FQGNSA. DNA of the CDR3: TGTGCCAGCAGACTCGACAGGGCTGGAAACACCATATATTTT. Its translation: CASRLDRAGNTIYF.

The rearrangement links TRBV7-8 to TRBJ1-2, with 9 bases that match TRBD1. V lost 5 bases, J lost 8 bases, and 9 bases stayed unmatched. The CDR3 has 14 residues. CDR1 is SGHVS, CDR2 FQNEAQ, per germline. The CDR3 here is CASSGRDREEGYTF. The CDR3 region has the DNA TGTGCCAGCAGCGGACGGGACAGGGAGGAGGGCTACACCTTC.

J is TRBJ2-1 and V is TRBV9, with D possibly being TRBD2 (6 bases). The CDR3 has 17 residues. CDR1 and CDR2 (germline): SGDLS, YYNGEE. The ends were cut back, 0 bases at V and 0 bases at J, with 13 bases in the middle. The chain's CDR3 is CASSVGGGTYSYNEQFF. The CDR3 DNA reads as TGTGCCAGCAGCGTAGGAGGAGGGACTTACTCCTACAATGAGCAGTTCTTC.

This chain links TRBV25-1 with TRBJ1-1; tentatively, D is TRBD1 (6 bases). The CDR3 has 18 amino acids. Trimming stripped 3 bases from V and 1 base from J, with 21 bases between. Germline values: CDR1 MGHDK, CDR2 SYGVNS. The CDR3 region has the DNA TGTGCCAGCAGTGATCGTAAAATGACAGGCTGGGGGAACACTGAAGCTTTCTTT. It codes for CASSDRKMTGWGNTEAFF.

The rearrangement uses TRBV4-2 and TRBJ1-1; tentatively, D is TRBD1 (6 bases). The CDR3 covers 14 residues. Germline V lookup: CDR1 LGHNA, CDR2 YNFKEQ. V lost 1 base to trimming and J lost 4 bases, with 10 bases between them. CDR3 protein: CASSQAGVVTEAFF. DNA for the CDR3: TGTGCCAGCAGCCAAGCAGGGGTGGTCACTGAAGCTTTCTTT.

This clone occurred once. The chain recombines TRBV19 with TRBJ1-5; 8 nucleotides align to TRBD1. The CDR3 has 14 amino acids. Germline V lookup: CDR1 LNHDA, CDR2 SQIVND (reference sequence). Germline trimming cut 7 bases from V and 1 base from J; bases unmatched to any gene: 3. This CDR3 reads CASTQGASNQPQHF. For the CDR3, the DNA is TGTGCCAGTACCCAGGGGGCGAGCAATCAGCCCCAGCATTTT.

J is TRBJ2-1 and V is TRBV7-8; 13 bases align to TRBD2. The germline V gene has CDR1 SGHVS and CDR2 FQNEAQ. With 4 bases clipped from V and 4 bases from J, the junction kept 7 bases outside the gene matches. The CDR3 runs 17 residues. In DNA form, the CDR3 reads TGTGCCAGCAGCTCGCCCGGGACTAGCGGGGCGTACAATGAGCAGTTCTTC. Translation: CASSSPGTSGAYNEQFF.

The chain combines TRBV19 with TRBJ2-7; TRBD1 matches 11 bases. Germline V lookup: CDR1 LNHDA, CDR2 SQIVND (reference sequence). V gave up 3 bases and J gave up 5 bases; unmatched junction bases: 6. This CDR3 has 15 amino acids. The CDR3 nucleotides read TGTGCCAGTAGTATTTGGGGACAGGGGGACCACGAGCAGTACTTC. Translation gives CASSIWGQGDHEQYF.

This clone was picked up a small number of times. The chain employs TRBV7-9 and TRBJ1-1; D might be TRBD1 (6 bases). Germline V gives CDR1 SEHNR, CDR2 FQNEAQ (reference sequence). V lost 5 bases to trimming and J lost 1 base, with 8 bases between them. The length of the CDR3 is 13 residues. CDR3 region: CASSATGNTEAFF. CDR3 DNA sequence: TGTGCCAGCAGCGCGACAGGGAACACTGAAGCTTTCTTT. The variable domain in full, with the rest retrieved from reference TRBV7-9 and TRBJ1-1, is DTGVSQNPRHKITKRGQNVTFRCDPISEHNRLYWYRQTLGQGPEFLTYFQNEAQLEKSRLLSDRFSAERPKGSFSTLEIQRTEQGDSAMYLCASSATGNTEAFFGQGTRLTVV.

This clone was recorded once. V is TRBV3-1 (or the pseudogene TRBV3-2) and J is TRBJ1-1; weak D call: TRBD1 (5 bases). Germline V gene lookup returns CDR1 LGHDT and CDR2 YNNKEL (reference sequence). Trimming removed 0 bases from V and 1 base from J, with 21 bases in between. The CDR3 loop spans 19 amino acids. CDR3 DNA: TGTGCCAGCAGCCAAGATATTGGGTGGCAGGGCCCAGAGAACACTGAAGCTTTCTTT. It translates to CASSQDIGWQGPENTEAFF.

This clone was picked up a small number of times. An end of the junction differs from the germline gene, which may be a read error. The chain recombines TRBV7-7 with TRBJ1-5; TRBD1 is a possible D gene (5 bases). Germline CDR1 is SSHAT and CDR2 is FNYEAQ (reference sequence). The CDR3 length is 15 residues. The CDR3 sequence: CASSLFGREDQPQHF. CDR3 in DNA: TGTGCTAGCAGCTTATTCGGCAGGGAGGATCAGCCCCAGCATTTT.

This rearrangement joins TRBV7-9 to TRBJ2-7; a weak D match, TRBD2 (6 bases). V lost 6 bases, J lost 2 bases, and 11 bases lay in between. CDR1 is SEHNR and CDR2 is FQNEAQ in the germline V gene (reference sequence). The CDR3 runs 13 residues. For the CDR3, the DNA is TGTGCCAGCAGTTTACCGGGAGCCTACGAGCAGTACTTC. Protein sequence: CASSLPGAYEQYF.

The J gene is TRBJ1-2, the V gene TRBV7-2; D possibly corresponds to TRBD1 (6 bases). Germline lookup yields CDR1 SGHTA and CDR2 FQGNSA. CDR3 length: 16 amino acids. V lost 5 bases and J lost 4, with 20 bases in between. CDR3 sequence reads: CASSGKTGFDSYGYTF. CDR3 in DNA: TGTGCCAGCAGCGGGAAGACAGGTTTCGACAGCTATGGCTACACCTTC.

The rearrangement uses TRBV13 and TRBJ2-1; maybe TRBD1 (6 bases). The CDR3 runs 13 residues. Trimming took off 8 bases at V and 2 bases at J, with 10 bases between the two ends. The V gene's germline CDR1 is PRHDT and CDR2 FYEKMQ (reference sequence). CDR3 sequence: CASGPGAYNEQFF. In DNA, the CDR3 is TGTGCCAGCGGGCCAGGGGCCTACAATGAGCAGTTCTTC.